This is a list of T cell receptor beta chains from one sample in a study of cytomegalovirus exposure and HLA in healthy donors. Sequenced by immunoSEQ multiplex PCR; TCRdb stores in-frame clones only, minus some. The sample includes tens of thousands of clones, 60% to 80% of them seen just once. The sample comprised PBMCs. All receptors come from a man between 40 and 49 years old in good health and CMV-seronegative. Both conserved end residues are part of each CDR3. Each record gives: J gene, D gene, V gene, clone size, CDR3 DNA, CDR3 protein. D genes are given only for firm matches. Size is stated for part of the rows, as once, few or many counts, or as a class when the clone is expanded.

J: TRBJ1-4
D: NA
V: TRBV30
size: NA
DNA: TGTGCCTGGATGCAAGGGGACATGGCGGTTGAAAAACTGTTTTTT
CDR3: CAWMQGDMAVEKLFF

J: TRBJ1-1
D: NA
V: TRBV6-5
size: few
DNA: TGTGCCAGCAGGACTTCAGGGGACACTGAAGCTTTCTTT
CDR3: CASRTSGDTEAFF

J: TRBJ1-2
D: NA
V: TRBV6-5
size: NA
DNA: TGTGCCAGCAGCCCTTCCAGCGGGTACTATGGCTACACCTTC
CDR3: CASSPSSGYYGYTF

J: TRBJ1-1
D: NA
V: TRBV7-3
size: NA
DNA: TGTGCCAGCAGCTCGACAGGAGTGAACACTGAAGCTTTCTTT
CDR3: CASSSTGVNTEAFF

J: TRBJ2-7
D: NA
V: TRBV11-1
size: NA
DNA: TGTGCCAGTAGTGTTGGGAGCTCCTACGAGCAGTACTTC
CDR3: CASSVGSSYEQYF

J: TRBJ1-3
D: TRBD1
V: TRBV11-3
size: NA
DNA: TGTGCCAGCAGCCCGGGGACAGTCCGCCGCACCATATATTTT
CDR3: CASSPGTVRRTIYF

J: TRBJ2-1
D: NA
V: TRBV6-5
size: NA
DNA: TGTGCCAGCAGTTACTCACGCGAGGTGGGTGGGAATGAGCAGTTCTTC
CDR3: CASSYSREVGGNEQFF

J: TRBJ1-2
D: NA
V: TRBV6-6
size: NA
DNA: TGTGCCAGCAACCAGGGGTATGGCTACACCTTC
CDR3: CASNQGYGYTF

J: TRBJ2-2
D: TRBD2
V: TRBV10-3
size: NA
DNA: TGTGCCATCAGTGAGGGCCTAGCGGGAGGGCCAGGGGCCGGGGAGCTGTTTTTT
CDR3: CAISEGLAGGPGAGELFF

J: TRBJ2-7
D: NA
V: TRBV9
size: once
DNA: TGTGCCAGCAGCGTAGGGTCGGGCGGGTCATACTCCTACGAGCAGTACTTC
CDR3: CASSVGSGGSYSYEQYF

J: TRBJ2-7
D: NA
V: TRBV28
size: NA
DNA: TGTGCCAGCAGTTTAAGCTACGGGTACGAGCAGTACTTC
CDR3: CASSLSYGYEQYF

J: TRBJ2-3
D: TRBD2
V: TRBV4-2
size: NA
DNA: TGTGCCAGCAGCCAAGAGGTTCTGGCGGGGGACACAGATACGCAGTATTTT
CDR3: CASSQEVLAGDTDTQYF

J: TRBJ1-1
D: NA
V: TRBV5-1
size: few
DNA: TGCGCCAGCAGCTTGGGGTCCCTTACGGACACTGAAGCTTTCTTT
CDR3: CASSLGSLTDTEAFF

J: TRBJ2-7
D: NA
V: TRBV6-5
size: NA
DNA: TGTGAAACCAGGGGAAATTCCTACGAGCAGTACTTC
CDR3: CETRGNSYEQYF

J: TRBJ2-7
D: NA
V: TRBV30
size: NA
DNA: TGTGCCTGGAGGCTGTTTATCGACACCTCCTACGAGCAGTACTTC
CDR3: CAWRLFIDTSYEQYF

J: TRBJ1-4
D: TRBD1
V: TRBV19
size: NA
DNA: TGTGCCAGTAGGCACTACCGGGACAGGGCAGATGAAAAACTGTTTTTT
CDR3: CASRHYRDRADEKLFF

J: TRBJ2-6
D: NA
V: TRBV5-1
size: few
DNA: TGCGCCAGCAGCAAAGAAACGGGACTCTCTGGGGCCAACGTCCTGACTTTC
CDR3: CASSKETGLSGANVLTF

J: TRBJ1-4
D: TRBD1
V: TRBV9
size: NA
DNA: TGTGCCAGCAGTATGGGACAGGGGGTAGAAAAACTGTTTTTT
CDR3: CASSMGQGVEKLFF

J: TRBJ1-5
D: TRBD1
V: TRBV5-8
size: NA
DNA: TGTGCCAGCAGCTTGGACAGGGGGCGTTATCAGCCCCAGCATTTT
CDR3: CASSLDRGRYQPQHF

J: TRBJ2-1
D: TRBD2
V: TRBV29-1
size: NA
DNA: TGCAGCGCCCCCACTAGCGCCAGCTCCTACAATGAGCAGTTCTTC
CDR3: CSAPTSASSYNEQFF

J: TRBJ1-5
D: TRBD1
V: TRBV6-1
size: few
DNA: TGTGCCAGCAGTGCTAGGACACAGGGGAGCAATCAGCCCCAGCATTTT
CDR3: CASSARTQGSNQPQHF

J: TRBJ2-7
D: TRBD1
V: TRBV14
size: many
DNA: TGTGCCAGCAGCCAAGACGGTGCAGGGGGCACGGTGCAGTACTTC
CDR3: CASSQDGAGGTVQYF

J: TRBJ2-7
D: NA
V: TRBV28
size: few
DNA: TGTGCCAGCGGGGCCAGATACTACGAGCAGTACTTC
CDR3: CASGARYYEQYF

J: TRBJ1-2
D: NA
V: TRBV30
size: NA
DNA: TGTGCCTGGACAACGGACTCAAGTAACTATGGCTACACCTTC
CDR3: CAWTTDSSNYGYTF

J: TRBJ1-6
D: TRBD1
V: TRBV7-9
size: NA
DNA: TGTGCCAGCAGCTTAGATCGGGACAGGGGGGATTCACCCCTCCACTTT
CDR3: CASSLDRDRGDSPLHF

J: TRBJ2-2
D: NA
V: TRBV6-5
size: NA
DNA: TGTGCCACCAGTTTTTGGGCGCAGGGCACCGGGGAGCTGTTTTTT
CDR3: CATSFWAQGTGELFF